Below are 5 T cell receptor beta chains sequenced from a single sample in a study of T cells after yellow fever vaccination. MiXCR was run by TCRdb on the 5' RACE reads, yielding one entry per CDR3 protein. The sample has 200,000 or so distinct CDR3 sequences; 6% to 8% are singletons. The sample in question was CD4+ T cells sorted from PBMCs, obtained on the day of the yellow fever booster vaccination. The receptors were sampled from a man in his thirties or forties who received the YFV17D yellow fever vaccine.

This clonotype was detected a few times. The chain recombines TRBV15 with TRBJ2-2; 7 bases match TRBD1. Germline trimming cut 2 bases from V and 7 bases from J; bases unmatched to any gene: 4. Germline-derived CDR1 and CDR2 are LNHNV and YYDKDF (reference sequence). This CDR3 has 14 residues. The CDR3 sequence is CATSRSTGIGELFF. The CDR3 DNA reads TGTGCCACCAGCAGATCGACAGGGATCGGGGAGCTGTTTTTT.

Many counts were recorded for this clonotype. The rearrangement uses TRBV4-3 and TRBJ2-5, with D uncertain. Trimming stripped 1 base from V and 9 bases from J, with 21 bases between. The CDR3 is made up of 16 amino acids. In germline, CDR1 is LGHNA, CDR2 YSLEER. Here the CDR3 DNA reads TGCGCCAGCAGCCAAGGAAGCCCCGTTGATAACAGTCCCCAGTACTTC. It is translated as CASSQGSPVDNSPQYF.

V is TRBV14 and J is TRBJ2-1; D perhaps matches TRBD2 (5 bases). Deletions cut 1 base from V and 0 bases from J, with 25 bases between. CDR1 is SGHDN, CDR2 FVKESK, per germline. There are 21 residues in the CDR3. CDR3: CASSQASGPGSALGSYNEQFF. The CDR3 DNA follows: TGTGCCAGCAGCCAAGCCTCGGGTCCGGGGTCCGCCCTGGGCTCCTACAATGAGCAGTTCTTC. Looking up the rest from reference TRBV14 and TRBJ2-1 gives the full variable domain: EAGVTQFPSHSVIEKGQTVTLRCDPISGHDNLYWYRRVMGKEIKFLLHFVKESKQDESGMPNNRFLAERTGGTYSTLKVQPAELEDSGVYFCASSQASGPGSALGSYNEQFFGPGTRLTVL.

This clonotype was found many times. The chain employs TRBV29-1 and TRBJ2-3, with D possibly matching TRBD1 (5 bases). Trimming took off 2 bases at V and 4 bases at J, with 13 bases between the two ends. The CDR3 has 14 residues. Germline loops: CDR1 SQVTM, CDR2 ANQGSEA. The chain's CDR3 is CSVELGQGPDTQYF. CDR3 bases: TGCAGCGTTGAATTAGGGCAGGGCCCAGATACGCAGTATTTT.

This clonotype came up many times. The rearrangement joins TRBV12-3 or TRBV12-4 to TRBJ2-5, with D perhaps TRBD1 or TRBD2 (6 bases each). V was pared by 6 bases and J by 5 bases, with 19 bases between. There are 15 residues in the CDR3. The CDR3 DNA sequence: TGTGCCAGCAGCCGAAGGGGGGCCCTGGGGGAGACCCAGTACTTC. This translates into CASSRRGALGETQYF.